Listed below are T cell receptor beta chains from one sample, sequenced in a study of blood T cell repertoires in COVID-19. Using immunoSEQ multiplex PCR, the repertoire was profiled, and TCRdb retains in-frame clones only, with some absent. This sample has about 180,000 clones, with around 86% found just once. Material: peripheral blood. Source of these receptors: a woman in her seventies with COVID-19, enrolled during active disease. The CDR3 runs from the conserved cysteine through the conserved F or W. A D gene is named only where the DNA matches it firmly. Clone size is shown for a subset of rows, as once, few, many or a class of expanded clone.

>TRBV5-1|TRBJ1-2|NA|NA
TGCGCCAGCAGCTTGGAGCCGGGGAACTATGGCTACACCTTC
CASSLEPGNYGYTF
>TRBV28|TRBJ1-3|NA|NA
TGTGCCAGCAGTTTAATATTGGGGAGCTCTGGAAACACCATATATTTT
CASSLILGSSGNTIYF
>TRBV2|TRBJ2-7|NA|TRBD1
TGTGCCAGCGGGTCCCGGACAGGGGACGAGCAGTACTTC
CASGSRTGDEQYF
>TRBV24-1|TRBJ2-1|NA|TRBD2
TGTGCCACCAGTGCTAATCGACTAGCGGGGAACAATGAGCAGTTCTTC
CATSANRLAGNNEQFF
>TRBV18|TRBJ1-4|NA|NA
TGTGCCAGCTCACAGGGGTCGAATGAAAAACTGTTTTTT
CASSQGSNEKLFF
>TRBV30|TRBJ1-5|NA|NA
TGTGCCTGGAGTGGGGGCATTTTCTTTAGCAATCAGCCCCAGCATTTT
CAWSGGIFFSNQPQHF
>TRBV11-2|TRBJ2-1|NA|NA
TGTGCCAGCAGCTTAGGGGGGCGTTTCCCCTACAATGAGCAGTTCTTC
CASSLGGRFPYNEQFF
>TRBV5-1|TRBJ1-4|NA|TRBD1
TGCGCCAGCAGCTTGGGACAGGGGGCAGGTGAAAAACTGTTTTTT
CASSLGQGAGEKLFF
>TRBV27|TRBJ1-4|NA|NA
TGTGCCAGCAGTCATTTTCCCTCACGGGGGGAGGGTGAAAAACTGTTTTTT
CASSHFPSRGEGEKLFF
>TRBV9|TRBJ2-3|NA|NA
TGTGCCAGCACCCCGGGACAACCGTCAGATACGCAGTATTTT
CASTPGQPSDTQYF
>TRBV28|TRBJ2-1|NA|TRBD2
TGTGCCAGCAGTTCCCCCCAGATTAGCGGGATTGGCAATGAGCAGTTCTTC
CASSSPQISGIGNEQFF
>TRBV11-2|TRBJ1-4|NA|NA
TGTGCCAGCAGCTTTGTAGGGGTCTCTAATGAAAAACTGTTTTTT
CASSFVGVSNEKLFF
>TRBV7-9|TRBJ1-6|few|NA
TGTGCCAGCAGGCAGGGGAATTCACCCCTCCACTTT
CASRQGNSPLHF
>TRBV25-1|TRBJ2-1|few|TRBD2
TGTGCCAGCAGTGATAGGGGCGGGAGCAGGTTAGATGAGCAGTTCTTC
CASSDRGGSRLDEQFF
>TRBV7-2|TRBJ2-7|NA|TRBD1
TGTGCCAGCAGCTTAGTTTTCTCAGGGGGCAGGTCCTACGAGCAGTACTTC
CASSLVFSGGRSYEQYF
>TRBV30|TRBJ2-3|NA|NA
TGTGCCTGGAGTGGACCTAGAAGCGGTAGCACAGATACGCAGTATTTT
CAWSGPRSGSTDTQYF
>TRBV4-1|TRBJ1-1|NA|TRBD1
TGCGCCAGCAGCTCCGCCCAGGGGGCGAGAAACACTGAAGCTTTCTTT
CASSSAQGARNTEAFF
>TRBV3-1/TRBV3-2|TRBJ1-4|NA|NA
TGTGCCAGCAGCCAGCAGACAAATTCAAAAGAAAAACTGTTTTTT
CASSQQTNSKEKLFF
>TRBV2|TRBJ2-1|NA|NA
TGTGCCAGCACTCCCACCGGGAAGAACTACAATGAGCAGTTCTTC
CASTPTGKNYNEQFF
>TRBV19|TRBJ2-7|NA|TRBD1
TGTGCCAGTGGCCGGGACAGGGGTGTGGAGCAGTACTTC
CASGRDRGVEQYF
>TRBV15|TRBJ2-7|NA|TRBD1
TGTGCCACCAGCAGGTGGGGGGGACAGGGTATCGAGCAGTACTTC
CATSRWGGQGIEQYF
>TRBV28|TRBJ2-7|NA|NA
TGTGCCAGCAGTTTAAACAGCCTCTATAGGCAGTACTTC
CASSLNSLYRQYF
>TRBV10-3|TRBJ2-2|NA|TRBD1
TGTGCCATCATGGGACAGGGGGCCGCCGGGGAGCTGTTTTTT
CAIMGQGAAGELFF
>TRBV7-2|TRBJ1-1|NA|TRBD1
TGTGCCAGCAGCTCTCCCCCCGGGACAGCGCTCGCAGCTTTCTTT
CASSSPPGTALAAFF
>TRBV29-1|TRBJ2-3|NA|TRBD1
TGCAGCGTTACGCGGACAGGGGCCACAGATACGCAGTATTTT
CSVTRTGATDTQYF
>TRBV28|TRBJ1-6|few|NA
TGTGCCAGCAGTTTCGGGGAATCACCCCTCCACTTT
CASSFGESPLHF
>TRBV7-8|TRBJ2-1|NA|TRBD2
TGTGCCAGCAGCTCCAAACTAGCGGAGGGGTACAATGAGCAGTTCTTC
CASSSKLAEGYNEQFF
>TRBV5-1|TRBJ2-5|NA|NA
TGCGCCAGCAGCTTGGACGGGGAGACCCAGTACTTC
CASSLDGETQYF
>TRBV9|TRBJ1-5|NA|NA
TGTGCCAGCAGCGGGTCTAGCTTCCGGGATAGCAATCAGCCCCAGCATTTT
CASSGSSFRDSNQPQHF
>TRBV19|TRBJ2-2|NA|TRBD2
TGTGCCAGTAGTTTACTAGCGGGAGTGGAGCCCTACACCGGGGAGCTGTTTTTT
CASSLLAGVEPYTGELFF
>TRBV27|TRBJ2-1|NA|NA
TGTGCCAGCAGTTTCTCCTACAGCTCCTACAATGAGCAGTTCTTC
CASSFSYSSYNEQFF
>TRBV7-6|TRBJ2-3|NA|TRBD2
TGTGCCAGCAGCAAACTAGCGGGTAACACAGATACGCAGTATTTT
CASSKLAGNTDTQYF
>TRBV7-3|TRBJ2-3|once|TRBD2
TGTGCCAGCAGCTTCTCGGGACTACCTACAGATACGCAGTATTTT
CASSFSGLPTDTQYF
>TRBV6-2/TRBV6-3|TRBJ2-7|once|NA
TGTGCCAGCAGTTACCTCGGACAGTACTACGAGCAGTACTTC
CASSYLGQYYEQYF
>TRBV6-5|TRBJ2-1|NA|TRBD2
TGTGCCAGCAGGCCCCCCGGGACTAGCGGGAAAGGGCAGTTCTTC
CASRPPGTSGKGQFF
>TRBV7-2|TRBJ1-2|NA|NA
TGTGCCAGCAGCTTAGTATTTGGGGCAAGTTATGGCTACACCTTC
CASSLVFGASYGYTF
>TRBV3-1/TRBV3-2|TRBJ1-2|NA|TRBD1
TGTGCCAGCAGCTCACAGGGGGCGGGACGCTACACCTTC
CASSSQGAGRYTF
>TRBV3-1/TRBV3-2|TRBJ2-1|NA|TRBD2
TGTGCCAGCAGCCCGGGACTAGCGGGAGGCGATGAGCAGTTCTTC
CASSPGLAGGDEQFF
>TRBV7-3|TRBJ2-7|once|TRBD2
TGTGCCAGCAGCTCGGGGGGACGGTTTAACGAGCAGTACTTC
CASSSGGRFNEQYF
>TRBV28|TRBJ2-7|NA|NA
TGTGCCAGCAGTTTATCCCCCCTTGTCTACGAGCAGTACTTC
CASSLSPLVYEQYF
>TRBV6-5|TRBJ1-4|NA|NA
TGTGCCAGCAGTTGGAAGAGGGACTCGAAACTGTTTTTT
CASSWKRDSKLFF
>TRBV4-3|TRBJ2-1|NA|NA
TGCGCCAGCAGCCAAGATCTTATCAGGGCCGCCCACAATGAGCAGTTCTTC
CASSQDLIRAAHNEQFF
>TRBV9|TRBJ1-4|NA|NA
TGTGCCAGCAGCGTATCAGGGGCTAATGAAAAACTGTTTTTT
CASSVSGANEKLFF
>TRBV7-3|TRBJ2-3|NA|NA
TGTGCCAGCAGCTTAACGTTCACTAGCACAGATACGCAGTATTTT
CASSLTFTSTDTQYF
>TRBV9|TRBJ2-1|NA|TRBD1
TGTGCCAGCAGTGGGACAGGGGCATACAATGAGCAGTTCTTC
CASSGTGAYNEQFF
>TRBV19|TRBJ1-5|NA|TRBD1
TGTGCCAGTAGTCCCAGGACAGGCGTGAGCAATCAGCCCCAGCATTTT
CASSPRTGVSNQPQHF
>TRBV15|TRBJ2-7|NA|TRBD1
TGTGCCACCAGCAGCCCGGGACAGGGAGGATTAAGCAGCTACGAGCAGTACTTC
CATSSPGQGGLSSYEQYF